The 11 T cell receptor beta chains below all came from one sample that was sequenced in a study of blood T cell repertoires in COVID-19. Here immunoSEQ multiplex PCR was the method, and the copy in TCRdb shows in-frame clones only, minus some. The sample shows fewer than 200,000 clones, around 83% of them seen only once. Sequenced material: PBMCs or T cells enriched from blood (not recorded which). All receptors derive from a woman aged 25 to 45 who had been exposed to COVID-19.

J is TRBJ1-1 and V is TRBV7-2; 9 nucleotides match TRBD1. J was trimmed by 4 bases and V by 5 bases; bases with no gene match: 11. The germline V gene has CDR1 SGHTA and CDR2 FQGNSA. The CDR3 spans 16 residues. The CDR3 DNA sequence: TGTGCCAGCAGCCCTGGGGACAGGGTAGGGCTCACTGAAGCTTTCTTT. Translated: CASSPGDRVGLTEAFF. The full variable domain, rest sourced from reference TRBV7-2 and TRBJ1-1, is GAGVSQSPSNKVTEKGKDVELRCDPISGHTALYWYRQSLGQGLEFLIYFQGNSAPDKSGLPSDRFSAERTGGSVSTLTIQRTQQEDSAVYLCASSPGDRVGLTEAFFGQGTRLTVV.

The chain employs TRBV12-5 and TRBJ1-5, with TRBD1 matching over 8 bases. Germline assignment: CDR1 LGHNT and CDR2 FRNRAP. The CDR3 is made up of 15 amino acids. V dropped 5 bases and J dropped 3; count of bases not matched to a gene: 6. The CDR3 protein is CASGTTGDYNQPQHF. The CDR3 DNA sequence: TGTGCTAGTGGTACGACAGGGGACTACAATCAGCCCCAGCATTTT.

V usage is TRBV6-1 and J usage is TRBJ1-5; 8 nucleotides match TRBD1. Germline values: CDR1 MNHNS, CDR2 SASEGT. Germline trimming cut 3 bases from V and 0 bases from J; bases unmatched to any gene: 4. The CDR3 extends over 16 amino acids. The DNA for the CDR3 is TGTGCCAGCAGTGATGGACAGGGATATAGCAATCAGCCCCAGCATTTT. Translating gives CASSDGQGYSNQPQHF.

The CDR3 loop is CASMKQGADGELFF. The CDR3 nucleotides read TGTGCCAGCATGAAACAGGGGGCGGACGGGGAGCTGTTTTTT. This rearrangement joins TRBV27 to TRBJ2-2; 9 bases are a match to TRBD1. V dropped 7 bases and J dropped 7; count of bases not matched to a gene: 7. Germline CDR1 and CDR2: MNHEY and SMNVEV (reference sequence). This CDR3 spans 14 amino acids.

The V and J genes are TRBV5-1 and TRBJ2-7, with D tentatively TRBD1 (6 bases). Germline V gene lookup returns CDR1 SGHRS and CDR2 YFSETQ. The V gene lost 0 bases and the J gene lost 5 bases, with 12 bases spanning the gap. The CDR3 is 14 amino acids. The CDR3 nucleotides read TGCGCCAGCAGCTTGGGTCAGGGGATTAACGAGCAGTACTTC. It translates to CASSLGQGINEQYF.

The chain employs TRBV15 and TRBJ1-5; tentative D call: TRBD1 (6 bases). Trimming removed 5 bases from V and 6 bases from J, with 14 bases in between. Per germline, CDR1 LNHNV and CDR2 YYDKDF (reference sequence). The CDR3 is 14 amino acids. CDR3 sequence reads: CATSSWGGAQPQHF. As DNA, the CDR3 is TGTGCCACCAGCTCTTGGGGGGGGGCTCAGCCCCAGCATTTT.

This chain connects TRBV5-4 to TRBJ2-5; 10 bases are shared with TRBD1. The V segment lost 4 bases and the J segment 3 bases; nucleotides outside the gene matches: 6. This CDR3 comprises 15 residues. Germline values: CDR1 SGHNT, CDR2 YYREEE (reference sequence). CDR3 sequence reads: CASSPGQGDKETQYF. Here the CDR3 DNA reads TGTGCCAGCAGCCCCGGACAGGGGGATAAAGAGACCCAGTACTTC.

The gene calls are TRBV9 and TRBJ1-1, with D possibly TRBD1 on 5 matching bases. V was shortened by 4 bases and J by 6 bases, with 13 bases between the two germline ends. The CDR3 length is 13 residues. The germline V gene has CDR1 SGDLS and CDR2 YYNGEE. The CDR3 is CASSPIPGAEAFF. DNA of the CDR3: TGTGCCAGCAGCCCAATCCCGGGGGCTGAAGCTTTCTTT.

The chain uses TRBV6-1 and TRBJ1-1; D not certain. CDR1 MNHNS and CDR2 SASEGT come from the germline V gene. This CDR3 spans 13 amino acids. V lost 3 bases, J lost 1 base, and 6 bases lay in between. CDR3 amino acids: CASSDDKNTEAFF. The CDR3 DNA reads TGTGCCAGCAGTGACGACAAGAACACTGAAGCTTTCTTT.

This clone appeared once. The CDR3 is CASSISRRGEQYF. In DNA form, the CDR3 reads TGTGCCAGCAGCATCTCCCGGCGGGGCGAGCAGTACTTC. J is TRBJ2-7 and V is TRBV7-6, with D perhaps matching TRBD2 (6 bases). V lost 5 bases to trimming and J lost 6 bases, with 14 bases between them. The CDR3 runs to 13 residues. Per germline, CDR1 SGHVS and CDR2 FNYEAQ.

The chain links TRBV29-1 to TRBJ2-7; the match to TRBD1 covers 7 bases. The CDR3 length is 12 residues. Germline V gene data show CDR1 as SQVTM and CDR2 as ANQGSEA. With 5 bases clipped from V and 5 bases from J, the junction kept 6 bases outside the gene matches. As DNA, the CDR3 is TGCAGCGTTCGGACAGGCGTCCACGAGCAGTACTTC. As protein: CSVRTGVHEQYF.